The clone carrying this T cell receptor (beta chain) showed up just a few times. Its matching antigen is unknown. Reasons for excluding patients were uncontrolled infection, other autoimmune disease, pregnancy or lactation. The CDR3 is made up of 16 amino acids. The V gene end was trimmed by 3 bases and the J gene end by 4 bases; junction bases not matched to a gene: 9. CDR1 and CDR2 from the germline V gene are DFQATT and SNEGSKA (reference sequence). TCR beta CDR3 sequences were amplified from RNA transcripts. The study used the HTBI primer set for a first-round RT-PCR of the TCR CDR3. MiXCR was run by TCRdb on the multiplex PCR reads, yielding one entry per CDR3 protein. The repertoire has about 690,000 distinct CDR3 sequences, roughly 17% of them found once; the top ten carry about 14%. The data originate from a study of T cells in Graves' hyperthyroidism and ophthalmopathy. General study points: The model anticipated ophthalmopathy a median about six months pre-onset. Blood held most thyroid clonotypes expanded above 0.001 frequency.

The receptor comes from a man between 45 and 60 years old with Graves' hyperthyroidism. The sequencing input was blood. The rearrangement uses TRBV20-1 and TRBJ2-1; the match to TRBD1 covers 10 bases. The CDR3 DNA reads TGCAGTGCTAGTCCTAGTTCGGGACAGGGGTACAATGAGCAGTTCTTC. It is translated as CSASPSSGQGYNEQFF.